The clone carrying this T cell receptor beta chain was seen more than once but under ten times. The antigen remains unidentified. TCR cDNA molecules each carried a unique molecular identifier. TCRdb reprocessed the 5' RACE reads via MiXCR and lists one record per CDR3 protein. The sample contains roughly 48,000 distinct CDR3 sequences, over 9.5% of which appear only once. The sample belongs to a study of spatial heterogeneity in lung cancer. Across the whole study: Each time, sequencing found more beta-chain sequences than alpha-chain sequences. Findings and limits, study-wide: Blood contained ubiquitous expanded tumor TCRs more at resection than at follow-up.

Germline CDR1 and CDR2: SEHNR and FQNEAQ (reference sequence). CDR3 size: 15 residues. Trimming took off 5 bases at V and 0 bases at J, with 10 bases between the two ends. Time point indicated: sample taken at primary tumor resection. Unsorted whole RNA from tumor, nontumor lung or frozen PBMC underwent sequencing. Samples were donated by 72 untreated early-stage non-small cell lung cancer patients. The gene calls are TRBV7-9 and TRBJ1-4, with D maybe TRBD1 (5 bases). The source was PBMCs, collected at surgery. This TCR derives from a female donor with early-stage non-small cell lung cancer. The CDR3 DNA reads TGTGCCAGCAGCCCAGGGATTGCAACTAATGAAAAACTGTTTTTT. It yields the protein CASSPGIATNEKLFF.